This T cell receptor beta chain was recorded in a study of PD-1 and CTLA-4 blockade in melanoma. The table came from immunoSEQ multiplex PCR; TCRdb's copy has only in-frame clones and leaves some out. Of approximately 17,000 clones in the sample, roughly 70% were seen once. The germline CDR1 and CDR2 sequences are MNHEY and SMNVEV (reference sequence). Trimming at V came to 6 bases and at J to 5 bases, leaving 9 bases not matched to a gene. This CDR3 comprises 14 residues. This material consisted of CD8+ T cells from peripheral blood, taken from a patient given anti-PD-1 treatment. This rearrangement joins TRBV27 to TRBJ1-1; TRBD1 aligns across 7 bases. This sequence originates from a human donor with melanoma. The CDR3 sequence: CASSIGGGRTEAFF. In DNA, the CDR3 is TGTGCCAGCAGCATAGGGGGCGGGAGGACTGAAGCTTTCTTT.